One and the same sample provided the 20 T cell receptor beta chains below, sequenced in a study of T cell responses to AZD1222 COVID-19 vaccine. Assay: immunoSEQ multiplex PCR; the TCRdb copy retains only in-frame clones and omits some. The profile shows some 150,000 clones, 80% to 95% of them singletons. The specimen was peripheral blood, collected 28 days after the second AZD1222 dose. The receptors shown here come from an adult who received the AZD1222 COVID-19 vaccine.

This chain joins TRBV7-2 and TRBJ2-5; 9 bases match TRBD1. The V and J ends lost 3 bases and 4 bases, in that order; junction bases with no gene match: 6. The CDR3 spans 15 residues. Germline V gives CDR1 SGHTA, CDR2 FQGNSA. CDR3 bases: TGTGCCAGCAGCTTTTTGGGGGGACAGGGAGAGACCCAGTACTTC. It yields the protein CASSFLGGQGETQYF.

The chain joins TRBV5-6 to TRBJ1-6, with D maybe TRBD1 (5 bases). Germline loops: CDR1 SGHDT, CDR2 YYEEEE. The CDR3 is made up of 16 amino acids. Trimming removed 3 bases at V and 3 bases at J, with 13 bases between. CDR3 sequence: CASSSNQGGYNSPLHF. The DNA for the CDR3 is TGTGCCAGCAGCTCAAACCAGGGCGGCTATAATTCACCCCTCCACTTT.

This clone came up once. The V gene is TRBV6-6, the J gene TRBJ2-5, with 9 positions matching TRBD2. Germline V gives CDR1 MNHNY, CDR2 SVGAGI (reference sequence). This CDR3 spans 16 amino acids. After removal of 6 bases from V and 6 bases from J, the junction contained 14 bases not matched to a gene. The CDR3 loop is CASSTPTSGNPKTQYF. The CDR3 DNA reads TGTGCCAGCAGCACACCGACTAGCGGAAATCCTAAGACCCAGTACTTC.

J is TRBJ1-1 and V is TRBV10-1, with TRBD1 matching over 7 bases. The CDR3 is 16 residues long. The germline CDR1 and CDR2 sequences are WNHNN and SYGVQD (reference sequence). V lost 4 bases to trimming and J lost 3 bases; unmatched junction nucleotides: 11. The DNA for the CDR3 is TGCGCCAGCAGTGCTTCCGACAGGGCCAGGGACACTGAAGCTTTCTTT. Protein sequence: CASSASDRARDTEAFF.

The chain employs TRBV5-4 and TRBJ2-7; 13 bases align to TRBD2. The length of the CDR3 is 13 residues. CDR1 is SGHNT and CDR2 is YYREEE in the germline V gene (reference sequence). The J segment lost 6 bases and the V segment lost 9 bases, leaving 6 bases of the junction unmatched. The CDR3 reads CATTLAGGGEQYF. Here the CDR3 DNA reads TGTGCCACTACACTAGCGGGAGGGGGCGAGCAGTACTTC.

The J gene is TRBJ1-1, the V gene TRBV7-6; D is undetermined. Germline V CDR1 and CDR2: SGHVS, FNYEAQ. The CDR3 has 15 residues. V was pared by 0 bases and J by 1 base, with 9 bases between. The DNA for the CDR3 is TGTGCCAGCAGCTTAGCGGGAGGCCAGAACACTGAAGCTTTCTTT. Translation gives CASSLAGGQNTEAFF.

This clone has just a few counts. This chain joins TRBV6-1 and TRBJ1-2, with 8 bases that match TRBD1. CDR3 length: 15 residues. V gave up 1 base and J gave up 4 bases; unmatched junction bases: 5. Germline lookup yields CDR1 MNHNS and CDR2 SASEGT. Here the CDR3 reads CASSEDQGASYGYTF. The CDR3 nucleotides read TGTGCCAGCAGTGAAGACCAGGGGGCATCCTATGGCTACACCTTC.

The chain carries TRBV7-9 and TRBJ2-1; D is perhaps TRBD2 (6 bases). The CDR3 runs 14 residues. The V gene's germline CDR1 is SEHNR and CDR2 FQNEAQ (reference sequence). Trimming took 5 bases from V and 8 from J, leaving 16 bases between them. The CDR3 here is CASSPPGGFDEQFF. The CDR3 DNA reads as TGTGCCAGCAGCCCCCCTGGAGGGTTCGATGAGCAGTTCTTC.

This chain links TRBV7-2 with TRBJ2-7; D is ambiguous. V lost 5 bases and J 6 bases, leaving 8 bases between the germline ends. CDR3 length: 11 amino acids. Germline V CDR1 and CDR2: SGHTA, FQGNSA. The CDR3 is CASSPYGEQYF. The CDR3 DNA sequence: TGTGCCAGCAGCCCATATGGCGAGCAGTACTTC.

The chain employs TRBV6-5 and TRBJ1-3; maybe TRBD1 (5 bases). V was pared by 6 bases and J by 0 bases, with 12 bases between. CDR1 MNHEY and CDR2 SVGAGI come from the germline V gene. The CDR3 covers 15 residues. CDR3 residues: CASRPDGASGNTIYF. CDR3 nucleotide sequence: TGTGCCAGCAGACCCGACGGGGCCTCTGGAAACACCATATATTTT.

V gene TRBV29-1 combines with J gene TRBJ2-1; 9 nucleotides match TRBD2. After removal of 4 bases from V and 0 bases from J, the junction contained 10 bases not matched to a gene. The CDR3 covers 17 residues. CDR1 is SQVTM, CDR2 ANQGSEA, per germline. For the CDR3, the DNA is TGCAGCGTTGGTAGGTCTAGCGGGACCTTCTCCTACAATGAGCAGTTCTTC. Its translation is CSVGRSSGTFSYNEQFF.

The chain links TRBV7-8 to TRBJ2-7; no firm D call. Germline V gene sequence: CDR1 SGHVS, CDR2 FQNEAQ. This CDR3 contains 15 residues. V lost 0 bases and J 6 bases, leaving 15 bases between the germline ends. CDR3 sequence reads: CASSLALAAPTEQYF. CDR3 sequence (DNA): TGTGCCAGCAGCTTAGCCCTGGCAGCCCCCACCGAGCAGTACTTC.

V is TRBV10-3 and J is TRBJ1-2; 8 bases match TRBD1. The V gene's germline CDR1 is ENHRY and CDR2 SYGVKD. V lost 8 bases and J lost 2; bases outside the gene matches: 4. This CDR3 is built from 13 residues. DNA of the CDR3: TGTGCCATCGGGACAGGACTAAACTATGGCTACACCTTC. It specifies CAIGTGLNYGYTF.

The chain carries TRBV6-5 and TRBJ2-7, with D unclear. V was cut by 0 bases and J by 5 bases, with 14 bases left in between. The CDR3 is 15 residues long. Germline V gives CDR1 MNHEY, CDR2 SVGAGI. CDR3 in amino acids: CASSYSEKGWHEQYF. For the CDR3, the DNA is TGTGCCAGCAGTTACTCGGAAAAGGGATGGCACGAGCAGTACTTC.

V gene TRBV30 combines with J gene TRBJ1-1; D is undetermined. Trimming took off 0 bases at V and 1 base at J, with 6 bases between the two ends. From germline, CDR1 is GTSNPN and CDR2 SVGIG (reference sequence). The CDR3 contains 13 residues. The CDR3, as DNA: TGTGCCTGGAGTGTACTGGGGAACACTGAAGCTTTCTTT. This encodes CAWSVLGNTEAFF.

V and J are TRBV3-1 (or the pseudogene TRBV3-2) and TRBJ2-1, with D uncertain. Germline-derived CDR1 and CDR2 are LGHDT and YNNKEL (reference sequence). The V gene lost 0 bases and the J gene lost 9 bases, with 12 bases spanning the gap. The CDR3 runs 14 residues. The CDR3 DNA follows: TGTGCCAGCAGCCAAGATTCCGCGATTAGTGAGCAGTTCTTC. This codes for CASSQDSAISEQFF.

CDR3 bases: TGTGCCAGCAGCAAACCCAACAGGGGGGGCTATGGCTACACCTTC. It codes for CASSKPNRGGYGYTF. J is TRBJ1-2 and V is TRBV21-1; the table's D call, TRBD1, was not checked against the DNA. TRBV21-1 is designated a pseudogene. The CDR3 covers 15 residues.

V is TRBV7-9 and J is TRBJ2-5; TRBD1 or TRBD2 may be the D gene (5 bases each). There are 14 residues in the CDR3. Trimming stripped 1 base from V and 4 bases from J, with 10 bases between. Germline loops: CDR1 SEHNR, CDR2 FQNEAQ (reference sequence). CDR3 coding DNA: TGTGCCAGCAGCTTAGAGAGGGGTAGAGAGACCCAGTACTTC. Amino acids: CASSLERGRETQYF.

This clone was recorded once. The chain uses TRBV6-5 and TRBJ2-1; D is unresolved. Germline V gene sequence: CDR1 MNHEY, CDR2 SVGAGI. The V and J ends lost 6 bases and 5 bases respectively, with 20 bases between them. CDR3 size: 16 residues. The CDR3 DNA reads TGTGCCAGCAGGTACGGTGTTGGCATTGGTGACAATGAGCAGTTCTTC. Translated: CASRYGVGIGDNEQFF.

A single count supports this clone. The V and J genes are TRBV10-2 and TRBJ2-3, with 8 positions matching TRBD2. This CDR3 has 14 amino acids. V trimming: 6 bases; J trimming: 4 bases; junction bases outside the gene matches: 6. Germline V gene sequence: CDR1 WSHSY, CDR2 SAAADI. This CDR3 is CASSPGLAADTQYF. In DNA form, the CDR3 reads TGCGCCAGCAGCCCCGGACTAGCCGCAGATACGCAGTATTTT.